The 11 T cell receptor beta chains listed next were all sequenced from one sample in a study of T cells in Graves' hyperthyroidism and ophthalmopathy. The TCR beta CDR3 regions underwent amplification using RNA transcripts as the source. When the TCR CDR3 underwent first-round RT-PCR, the HTBI primer set was used. MiXCR was run by TCRdb on the multiplex PCR reads, yielding one entry per CDR3 protein. The profile shows roughly 170,000 distinct CDR3 sequences, 8% to 9.5% of them singletons. Source material: blood. The receptors here all came from a woman aged 18 to 35 with Graves' hyperthyroidism that later progressed to Graves' ophthalmopathy.

Ten or more counts support this clonotype. The chain couples TRBV6-5 to TRBJ2-7; D is possibly TRBD1 (6 bases). Trimming stripped 2 bases from V and 2 bases from J, with 10 bases between. Looked up from germline, CDR1 is MNHEY and CDR2 is SVGAGI. The CDR3 runs to 14 residues. The CDR3 DNA sequence: TGTGCCAGCAGTTACGATAGGGGGACCTACGAGCAGTACTTC. It is translated as CASSYDRGTYEQYF.

This clonotype came up many times. V is TRBV4-1 and J is TRBJ2-2, with 8 bases matching TRBD1. The CDR3 extends over 18 amino acids. Germline assignment: CDR1 MGHRA and CDR2 YSYEKL. Losses at the gene ends were 0 bases for V and 7 bases for J; bases not matched to a gene: 13. The CDR3 sequence is CASSQERLPGTGNGELFF. DNA of the CDR3: TGCGCCAGCAGCCAAGAAAGGTTACCCGGGACAGGTAACGGGGAGCTGTTTTTT.

The chain links TRBV24-1 to TRBJ1-2; D may be TRBD1 (5 bases). The V gene's germline CDR1 is KGHDR and CDR2 SFDVKD. This CDR3 contains 14 residues. V was pared by 3 bases and J by 8 bases, with 15 bases between. Here the CDR3 DNA reads TGTGCCACCAGTGATCTGACAGCACAGGAGGGCTACACCTTC. Encoded protein: CATSDLTAQEGYTF.

This clonotype was recorded many times. This CDR3 is CASNGGATDTQYF. For the CDR3, the DNA is TGTGCGTCCAACGGGGGGGCGACAGATACGCAGTATTTT. The chain combines TRBV6-1 with TRBJ2-3, with 8 nucleotides matching TRBD2. Germline V CDR1 and CDR2: MNHNS, SASEGT. There are 13 residues in the CDR3.

This clonotype was seen a handful of times. V and J are TRBV19 and TRBJ2-4; D is undetermined. This CDR3 is built from 14 residues. Trimming left V 0 bases short and J 2 bases short, with 5 bases between. The germline gives CDR1 LNHDA, CDR2 SQIVND (reference sequence). CDR3 coding DNA: TGTGCCAGTAGTATAGAAGGGTCCAAAAACATTCAGTACTTC. Translated: CASSIEGSKNIQYF.

This clonotype showed up many times. CDR3 DNA: TGTGCCAGCAGTGCGGAACAGGACCGCACCTTC. As protein: CASSAEQDRTF. The V call is TRBV2, the J call TRBJ1-2, with TRBD1 as a possible D gene (5 bases). The germline V and J ends were trimmed by 4 bases and 13 bases, with 13 bases remaining between them. The CDR3 sequence is 11 residues long. CDR1 SNHLY and CDR2 FYNNEI come from the germline V gene.

This clonotype was observed many times. The CDR3 loop is CASSELPGLGNQPQHF. CDR3 in DNA: TGTGCCAGCAGTGAATTACCAGGGTTGGGCAATCAGCCCCAGCATTTT. The rearrangement joins TRBV6-1 to TRBJ1-5, with D possibly being TRBD1 (5 bases). Germline V lookup: CDR1 MNHNS, CDR2 SASEGT. The CDR3 runs 16 residues. Trimming removed 2 bases at V and 2 bases at J, with 13 bases between.

The chain has TRBV7-9 and TRBJ1-4; D may be TRBD1 (6 bases). V was clipped by 3 bases and J by 8 bases, with 7 bases between them. This CDR3 is built from 12 residues. CDR1 and CDR2 from the germline V gene are SEHNR and FQNEAQ (reference sequence). The CDR3, as DNA: TGTGCCAGCAGCTTTGGGACAGAAAAACTGTTTTTT. Translating it yields CASSFGTEKLFF.

The J gene is TRBJ2-3, the V gene TRBV11-2; D possibly corresponds to TRBD1 (5 bases). CDR1 is SGHAT, CDR2 FQNNGV, per germline. CDR3 size: 16 residues. Trimming removed 3 bases from V and 3 bases from J, with 16 bases in between. The CDR3 loop is CASSFRTTVVTDTQYF. The CDR3 region has the DNA TGTGCCAGCAGCTTCAGGACAACAGTAGTTACAGATACGCAGTATTTT.

On this clonotype: A much larger clone differs by one base, so this may be a read error. V is TRBV13 and J is TRBJ1-2; D not certain. Trimming pared 4 bases from V and 12 bases from J, leaving 15 bases between. Germline CDR1 PRHDT, CDR2 FYEKMQ (reference sequence). The CDR3 extends over 12 amino acids. The CDR3 spells CASSSRTGRDTF. CDR3 sequence (DNA): TGTGCCAGCAGCTCCCGAACCGGGCGGGACACCTTC.

This clonotype was counted at least ten times. The V and J genes are TRBV28 and TRBJ1-1; 10 bases line up with TRBD1. V was clipped by 6 bases and J by 1 base; unmatched bases: 8. Germline V CDR1 and CDR2: MDHEN, SYDVKM. This CDR3 contains 16 residues. The CDR3 reads CASSTGTGVTNTEAFF. CDR3 nucleotides: TGTGCCAGCAGCACCGGGACAGGGGTCACGAACACTGAAGCTTTCTTT.